Below are 10 T cell receptor beta chains sequenced from a single sample in a study of CD8 T cells in Susac syndrome. When the RNA was reverse transcribed, random hexamers were used with an input of about 0.45 to 1 ug. A single record per CDR3 protein comes from TCRdb applying MiXCR to the immunoSEQ multiplex PCR reads. The sample shows 210,000 or so distinct CDR3 sequences, roughly 90% of them seen only once. Material for sequencing was CD8+ T cells from PBMCs. Receptor source: a human donor with multiple sclerosis.

Only a few counts were recorded for this clonotype. The chain recombines TRBV18 with TRBJ1-1, with D possibly matching TRBD1 (6 bases). V lost 4 bases, J lost 0 bases, and 9 bases lay in between. Germline-derived CDR1 and CDR2 are KGHSH and LQKENI. This CDR3 is built from 14 residues. Written as DNA, the CDR3 is TGTGCCAGCTCACACCGGGACATGAACACTGAAGCTTTCTTT. Translating it yields CASSHRDMNTEAFF. The full variable domain, with the rest looked up from reference TRBV18 and TRBJ1-1, is NAGVMQNPRHLVRRRGQEARLRCSPMKGHSHVYWYRQLPEEGLKFMVYLQKENIIDESGMPKERFSAEFPKEGPSILRIQQVVRGDSAAYFCASSHRDMNTEAFFGQGTRLTVV.

This chain connects TRBV19 to TRBJ2-2, with TRBD1 identical over 7 bases. Per the germline V gene, CDR1 is LNHDA and CDR2 is SQIVND (reference sequence). Trimming took 6 bases from V and 5 from J; bases not matched to a gene: 3. The CDR3 sequence is 13 residues long. Here the CDR3 DNA reads TGTGCCAGTAGCGACAGGGTAACCGGGGAGCTGTTTTTT. It encodes CASSDRVTGELFF. The full variable domain, in which reference TRBV19 and TRBJ2-2 provide the parts outside the CDR3, is DGGITQSPKYLFRKEGQNVTLSCEQNLNHDAMYWYRQDPGQGLRLIYYSQIVNDFQKGDIAEGYSVSREKKESFPLTVTSAQKNPTAFYLCASSDRVTGELFFGEGSRLTVL.

The rearrangement joins TRBV1 to TRBJ2-3. TRBV1 is marked as a pseudogene. This CDR3 region has 15 residues. The CDR3 DNA reads as TGCACCAGCAGCCAAGATCTAGGCCTCCGGGATACGCAGTATTTT. Amino acids: CTSSQDLGLRDTQYF.

This chain connects TRBV5-4 to TRBJ2-7; D perhaps matches TRBD1 (5 bases). V was shortened by 4 bases and J by 5 bases, with 16 bases between the two germline ends. CDR1 is SGHNT, CDR2 YYREEE, per germline (reference sequence). The CDR3 sequence is 14 residues long. CDR3 nucleotide sequence: TGTGCCAGCAGCCCTCACCCAGGGTTCAACGAGCAGTACTTC. Translated, it gives CASSPHPGFNEQYF.

V gene TRBV4-1 combines with J gene TRBJ2-7; D gene ambiguous. This CDR3 is 16 amino acids long. The germline V gene encodes CDR1 MGHRA and CDR2 YSYEKL. The germline V and J ends were trimmed by 0 bases and 0 bases, with 12 bases remaining between them. CDR3 sequence reads: CASSQDSRYISYEQYF. The CDR3 bases are TGCGCCAGCAGCCAAGATTCCAGGTATATCTCCTACGAGCAGTACTTC.

V gene TRBV12-3 or TRBV12-4 combines with J gene TRBJ2-5; TRBD1 is a possible D gene (5 bases). V lost 6 bases to trimming and J lost 3 bases, with 11 bases between them. The CDR3 spans 13 residues. The CDR3 nucleotides read TGTGCCAGCAGGTATCAGGGCGAAGAGACCCAGTACTTC. The encoded protein is CASRYQGEETQYF.

This chain connects TRBV6-2 or TRBV6-3 to TRBJ2-7; maybe TRBD1 (5 bases). This CDR3 region has 12 residues. CDR1 MNHEY and CDR2 SVGEGT come from the germline V gene. Trimming removed 11 bases from V and 2 bases from J, with 13 bases in between. CDR3 residues: CAALTDTYEQYF. CDR3 sequence (DNA): TGTGCCGCATTGACAGACACCTACGAGCAGTACTTC.

DNA for the CDR3: TGTGCCAGCAGTTACGGGGGGGGCCCGGGAAATGAGCAGTTCTTC. As protein: CASSYGGGPGNEQFF. This rearrangement joins TRBV6-5 to TRBJ2-1; tentative D call: TRBD2 (7 bases). This CDR3 has 15 residues. V lost 2 bases and J lost 7, with 15 bases in between. Germline CDR1 and CDR2: MNHEY and SVGAGI.

The J gene is TRBJ2-5, the V gene TRBV9; 10 bases line up with TRBD1. The V and J ends lost 0 bases and 2 bases, in that order; junction bases with no gene match: 7. CDR1 SGDLS and CDR2 YYNGEE come from the germline V gene. This CDR3 comprises 17 residues. The CDR3 DNA is TGTGCCAGCAGCGTAGGCGGGACAGGGGCACGGCAAGAGACCCAGTACTTC. Protein product: CASSVGGTGARQETQYF.

V gene TRBV7-9 combines with J gene TRBJ2-1; 8 bases map to TRBD2. The CDR3 runs to 15 residues. Germline loops: CDR1 SEHNR, CDR2 FQNEAQ (reference sequence). Unmatched junction bases numbered 7, after V lost 5 bases and J lost 4 bases. The CDR3 sequence is CASSREREWYNEQFF. CDR3 nucleotide sequence: TGTGCCAGCAGCCGAGAGCGGGAGTGGTACAATGAGCAGTTCTTC.